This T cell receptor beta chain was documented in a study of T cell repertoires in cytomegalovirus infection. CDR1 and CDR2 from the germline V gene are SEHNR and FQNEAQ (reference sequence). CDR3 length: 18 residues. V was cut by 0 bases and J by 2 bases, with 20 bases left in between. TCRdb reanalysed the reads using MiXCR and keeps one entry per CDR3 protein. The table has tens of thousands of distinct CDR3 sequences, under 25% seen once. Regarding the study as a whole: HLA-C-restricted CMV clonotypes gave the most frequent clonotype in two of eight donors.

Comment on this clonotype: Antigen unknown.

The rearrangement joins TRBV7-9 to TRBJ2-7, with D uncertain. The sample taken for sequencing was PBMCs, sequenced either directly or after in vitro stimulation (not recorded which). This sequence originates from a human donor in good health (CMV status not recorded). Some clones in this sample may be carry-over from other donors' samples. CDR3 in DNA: TGTGCCAGCAGCTTAGCGTCTGATTGGTTCAAACATGCCTACGAGCAGTACTTC. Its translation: CASSLASDWFKHAYEQYF. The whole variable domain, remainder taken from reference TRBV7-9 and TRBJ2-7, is DTGVSQNPRHKITKRGQNVTFRCDPISEHNRLYWYRQTLGQGPEFLTYFQNEAQLEKSRLLSDRFSAERPKGSFSTLEIQRTEQGDSAMYLCASSLASDWFKHAYEQYFGPGTRLTVT.